Detailed here is one TCR beta chain. The data were obtained in a study of OX40 agonist ivuxolimab in advanced cancers. CDR3 length: 12 residues. V dropped 5 bases and J dropped 4 bases, with 8 bases sitting between them. Germline V gene data show CDR1 as MNHNY and CDR2 as SVGAGI (reference sequence). Sequencing was performed with immunoSEQ multiplex PCR; in TCRdb, only in-frame clones are kept and a portion is missing. The sample yields about 18,000 clones, around 78% seen once. Blood specimens came from baseline, cycle 4 day 1, and cycle 7 day 1. Specimen: CD4+ or CD8+ T cells sorted from blood, collected in a trial of the OX40 agonist ivuxolimab. The sequence derives from an adult with an advanced solid tumor such as melanoma, head and neck, liver or kidney cancer. This chain connects TRBV6-6 to TRBJ1-1; D possibly corresponds to TRBD1 (6 bases). Written as DNA, the CDR3 is TGTGCCAGCAGTACAGGGCTCACTGAAGCTTTCTTT. This codes for CASSTGLTEAFF.